This TCR beta chain emerged from a study of circulating CD8 cells and anti-PD-1 response in melanoma. General observations from the study: Diversity ranked highest in DNEG and lowest in TIGIT subsets. Some patients were treatment-naive; others were previously treated. Published repertoire comparisons used only baseline and M1 samples.

This clonotype ranks as large. The target antigen is unknown. The CDR3 has 15 residues. Germline values: CDR1 LNHDA, CDR2 SQIVND (reference sequence). The V gene end was trimmed by 5 bases and the J gene end by 0 bases; junction bases not matched to a gene: 5. From live CD3+CD8+TCRalphabeta+ cells, four PD-1 and/or TIGIT subsets were sorted. TCR libraries were prepared from around 15 ng of total RNA with the QIAseq Immune Repertoire TCR panel. MiXCR, applied by TCRdb to the reads, yields one record per CDR3 protein. The sample holds about 490 distinct CDR3 sequences; approximately 7.9% are singletons and the top ten take about 19%.

This rearrangement joins TRBV19 to TRBJ1-2, with 8 nucleotides matching TRBD1. The sequence was collected from a human donor with melanoma. Specimen: CD8+ T cells from PBMCs, collected at baseline or after one month of anti-PD-1 therapy (not recorded which). In DNA, the CDR3 is TGTGCCAGTAGTGTCACGGGACAGGCTAACTATGGCTACACCTTC. Translation: CASSVTGQANYGYTF.